The subject of this entry is one TCR beta chain. The antigen remains unidentified. This record belongs to a study of cytomegalovirus exposure and HLA in healthy donors. Study observations and caveats: Across donors, sequencing depth was assumed by presence/absence analyses to be roughly uniform. Some V segments could not be told apart, so they were left out, TRBV6-2 and TRBV6-3 among them. According to an earlier analysis, most TCR beta V segments yielded productive rearrangements about 90% or about 30% of the time.

Amplification used 60 Vbeta primers and 13 Jbeta primers. In the original analysis: In a later analysis, 75 million to 95 million unique TCR beta chains included roughly 11 million shared by two or more donors. Only in-frame clones appear in the TCRdb table, and some are missing; sequencing was by immunoSEQ multiplex PCR. The V and J calls and clone size were taken over from that table, and D and trimming were inferred from the DNA. The sample holds some 98,000 clones, about 81% seen once. CDR3 length: 14 residues. J was trimmed by 3 bases and V by 6 bases; bases with no gene match: 8. The V gene's germline CDR1 is MNHEY and CDR2 SVGAGI.

The V call is TRBV6-5, the J call TRBJ2-7; TRBD2 aligns across 7 bases. This receptor was obtained from a man in his forties in good health and CMV-seronegative. Sequencing input: PBMCs. Written as DNA, the CDR3 is TGTGCCAGCAGCCCCCAATCGGGGGGCTACGAGCAGTACTTC. This gives the protein CASSPQSGGYEQYF.